Below, 11 T cell receptor beta chains from the same sample are listed, as sequenced in a study of identical twins. TCRdb passed the 5' RACE reads through MiXCR, listing each CDR3 protein once. This sample has about 1.7 million distinct CDR3 sequences, with around 33% found just once. The sequenced sample was cord blood. The receptors come from a newborn girl in good health.

This rearrangement joins TRBV20-1 to TRBJ1-4; no clear D gene. V was clipped by 1 base and J by 3 bases, with 12 bases between them. Germline values: CDR1 DFQATT, CDR2 SNEGSKA (reference sequence). This CDR3 is built from 15 residues. This CDR3 reads CSARVGSLANEKLFF. CDR3 in DNA: TGCAGTGCTAGAGTTGGATCTTTAGCTAATGAAAAACTGTTTTTT.

This clonotype has a count of ten or more. The chain recombines TRBV25-1 with TRBJ2-1; D call uncertain. Looked up from germline, CDR1 is MGHDK and CDR2 is SYGVNS. Trimming shortened V by 6 bases and J by 3 bases, and 3 bases separated the two germline ends. The CDR3 sequence is 11 residues long. CDR3 in amino acids: CASRSYNEQFF. CDR3 DNA sequence: TGTGCCAGCAGAAGCTACAATGAGCAGTTCTTC.

The V gene is TRBV28, the J gene TRBJ1-5; D is ambiguous. The CDR3 runs to 14 residues. Germline CDR1 is MDHEN and CDR2 is SYDVKM. Trimming took off 6 bases at V and 2 bases at J, with 11 bases between the two ends. CDR3 sequence reads: CASSFGHGNQPQHF. DNA of the CDR3: TGTGCCAGCAGCTTCGGGCACGGCAATCAGCCCCAGCATTTT.

This clonotype has just a few counts. The chain links TRBV10-3 to TRBJ2-1, with 7 bases that match TRBD2. The germline gives CDR1 ENHRY, CDR2 SYGVKD. J gave up 0 bases and V 5 bases, and 4 bases lay outside the gene matches. The CDR3 length is 15 residues. The DNA of the CDR3 is TGTGCCATCAGTCTAGCGGCTACCTCCTACAATGAGCAGTTCTTC. Translation: CAISLAATSYNEQFF.

The rearrangement links TRBV24-1 to TRBJ2-7; TRBD1 matches at 7 bases. The CDR3 has 15 amino acids. From germline, CDR1 is KGHDR and CDR2 SFDVKD. Trimming at V came to 0 bases and at J to 7 bases, leaving 8 bases not matched to a gene. The CDR3: CATSDLTGDHNEQYF. The DNA of the CDR3 is TGTGCCACCAGTGATTTGACAGGGGACCACAATGAGCAGTACTTC.

This clonotype was seen more than once but under ten times. The rearrangement uses TRBV20-1 and TRBJ1-5; D is ambiguous. CDR1 and CDR2 from the germline V gene are DFQATT and SNEGSKA (reference sequence). This CDR3 region has 16 residues. The germline V and J ends were trimmed by 2 bases and 5 bases, with 19 bases remaining between them. This CDR3 is CSARQIGSPQDQPQHF. In DNA form, the CDR3 reads TGCAGTGCTAGACAGATAGGGAGCCCTCAGGATCAGCCCCAGCATTTT.

Regarding this clonotype: A much larger clone sits a single nucleotide away, making a read error possible. This chain joins TRBV7-7 and TRBJ2-1; 12 nucleotides match TRBD2. The germline CDR1 and CDR2 sequences are SSHAT and FNYEAQ (reference sequence). CDR3 length: 14 amino acids. The CDR3 sequence: CANSLAGGPGEQFF. DNA of the CDR3: TGTGCTAACAGTCTAGCGGGAGGGCCAGGTGAGCAGTTCTTC.

This clonotype was counted ten times or more. The V and J genes are TRBV15 and TRBJ2-3; D is unresolved. This CDR3 comprises 14 residues. Trimming stripped 0 bases from V and 4 bases from J, with 8 bases between. The germline V gene encodes CDR1 LNHNV and CDR2 YYDKDF (reference sequence). The CDR3 sequence is CATSRDFNSDTQYF. The CDR3 coding sequence is TGTGCCACCAGCAGAGATTTCAATTCAGATACGCAGTATTTT. The full variable domain, its missing parts supplied by reference TRBV15 and TRBJ2-3, is DAMVIQNPRYQVTQFGKPVTLSCSQTLNHNVMYWYQQKSSQAPKLLFHYYDKDFNNEADTPDNFQSRRPNTSFCFLDIRSPGLGDTAMYLCATSRDFNSDTQYFGPGTRLTVL.

This clonotype appeared many times. The rearrangement links TRBV11-2 to TRBJ2-5; D is perhaps TRBD2 (6 bases). Germline CDR1 is SGHAT and CDR2 is FQNNGV. V was clipped by 11 bases and J by 7 bases, with 14 bases between them. The CDR3 covers 11 residues. DNA of the CDR3: TGTGCCTCGGGGACTCTCGGGACCCAGTACTTC. Its translation: CASGTLGTQYF.

The chain couples TRBV12-3 or TRBV12-4 to TRBJ1-2; no definite D call. The CDR3 sequence is 14 residues long. V lost 6 bases to trimming and J lost 3 bases, with 14 bases between them. CDR3 DNA sequence: TGTGCCAGCAGCCCCTTTCTAAGGGACTATGGCTACACCTTC. Its protein product is CASSPFLRDYGYTF.

The V call is TRBV18, the J call TRBJ2-1; possibly TRBD2 for D (5 bases). The assigned J gene may be wrong: the sequence end matches TRBJ2-7 better. Germline assignment: CDR1 KGHSH and CDR2 LQKENI. The length of the CDR3 is 15 residues. The chain's CDR3 is CASSPLPGKNNEQYF. As DNA, the CDR3 is TGTGCCAGCTCACCACTTCCGGGGAAAAACAATGAGCAGTACTTC.